This T cell receptor beta chain was captured by sequencing in a study of identical twins. The study's findings and limits: Twin pairs had excess sharing that was weaker in beta out-of-frame sequences.

Concerning this clonotype: Its antigen is undetermined.

TCRdb recomputed calls from the 5' RACE reads with MiXCR, one row per CDR3 protein. The data show under 450,000 distinct CDR3 sequences, approximately 18% seen once. Between the trimmed V and J ends, which lost 7 bases and 3 bases, there was a span of 12 bases. Per germline, CDR1 SGHRS and CDR2 YFSETQ. The CDR3 spans 13 residues. Sequenced input: naive T cells sorted from blood. The rearrangement uses TRBV5-1 and TRBJ2-3, with D maybe TRBD2 (6 bases). This TCR derives from a man aged 45-65 years in good health. This CDR3 is CASGAEGTDTQYF. For the CDR3, the DNA is TGCGCCAGCGGCGCGGAGGGGACAGATACGCAGTATTTT.